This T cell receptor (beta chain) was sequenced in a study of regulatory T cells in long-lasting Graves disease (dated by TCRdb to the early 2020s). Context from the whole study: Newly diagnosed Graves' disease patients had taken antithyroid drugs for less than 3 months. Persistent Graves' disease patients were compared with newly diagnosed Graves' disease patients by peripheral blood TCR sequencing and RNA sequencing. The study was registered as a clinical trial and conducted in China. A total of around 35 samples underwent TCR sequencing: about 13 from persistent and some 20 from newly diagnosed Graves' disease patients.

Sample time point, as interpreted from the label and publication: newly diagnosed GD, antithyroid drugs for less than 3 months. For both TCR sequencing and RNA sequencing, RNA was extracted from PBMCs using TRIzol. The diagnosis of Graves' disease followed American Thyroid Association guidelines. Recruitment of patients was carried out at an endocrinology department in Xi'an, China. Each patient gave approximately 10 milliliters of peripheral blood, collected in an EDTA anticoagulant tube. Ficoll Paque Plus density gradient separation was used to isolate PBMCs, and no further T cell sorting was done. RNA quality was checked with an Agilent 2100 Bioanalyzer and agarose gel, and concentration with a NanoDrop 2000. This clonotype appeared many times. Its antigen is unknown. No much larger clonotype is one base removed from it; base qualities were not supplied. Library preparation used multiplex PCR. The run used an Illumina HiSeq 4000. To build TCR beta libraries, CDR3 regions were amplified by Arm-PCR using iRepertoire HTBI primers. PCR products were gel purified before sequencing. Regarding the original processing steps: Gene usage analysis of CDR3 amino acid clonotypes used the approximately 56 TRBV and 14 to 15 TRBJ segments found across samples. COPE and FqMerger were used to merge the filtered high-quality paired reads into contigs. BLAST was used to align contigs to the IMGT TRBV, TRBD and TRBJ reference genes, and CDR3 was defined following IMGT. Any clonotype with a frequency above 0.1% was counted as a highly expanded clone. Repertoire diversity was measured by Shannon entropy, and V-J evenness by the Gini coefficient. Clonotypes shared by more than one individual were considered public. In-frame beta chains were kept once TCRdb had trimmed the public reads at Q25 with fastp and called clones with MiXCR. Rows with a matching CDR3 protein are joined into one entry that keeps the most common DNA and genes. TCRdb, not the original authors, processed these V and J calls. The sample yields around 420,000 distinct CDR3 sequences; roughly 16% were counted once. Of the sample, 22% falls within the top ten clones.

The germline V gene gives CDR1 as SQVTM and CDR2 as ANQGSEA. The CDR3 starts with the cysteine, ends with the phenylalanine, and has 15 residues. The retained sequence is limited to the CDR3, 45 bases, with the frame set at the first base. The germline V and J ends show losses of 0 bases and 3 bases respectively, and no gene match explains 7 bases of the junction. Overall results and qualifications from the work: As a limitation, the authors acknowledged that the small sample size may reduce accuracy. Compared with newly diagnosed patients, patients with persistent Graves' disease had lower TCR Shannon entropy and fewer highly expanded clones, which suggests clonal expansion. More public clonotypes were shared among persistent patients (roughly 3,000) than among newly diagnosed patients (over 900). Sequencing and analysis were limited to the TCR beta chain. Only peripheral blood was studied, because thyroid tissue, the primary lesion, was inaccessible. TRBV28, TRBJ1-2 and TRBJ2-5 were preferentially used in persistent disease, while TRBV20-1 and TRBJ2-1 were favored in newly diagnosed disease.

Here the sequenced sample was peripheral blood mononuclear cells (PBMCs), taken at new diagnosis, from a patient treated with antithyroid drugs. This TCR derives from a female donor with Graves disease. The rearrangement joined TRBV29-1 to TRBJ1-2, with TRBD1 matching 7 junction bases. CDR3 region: CSVEDPGDRDYGYTF. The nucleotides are TGCAGCGTTGAAGACCCGGGGGACAGAGACTATGGCTACACCTTC.